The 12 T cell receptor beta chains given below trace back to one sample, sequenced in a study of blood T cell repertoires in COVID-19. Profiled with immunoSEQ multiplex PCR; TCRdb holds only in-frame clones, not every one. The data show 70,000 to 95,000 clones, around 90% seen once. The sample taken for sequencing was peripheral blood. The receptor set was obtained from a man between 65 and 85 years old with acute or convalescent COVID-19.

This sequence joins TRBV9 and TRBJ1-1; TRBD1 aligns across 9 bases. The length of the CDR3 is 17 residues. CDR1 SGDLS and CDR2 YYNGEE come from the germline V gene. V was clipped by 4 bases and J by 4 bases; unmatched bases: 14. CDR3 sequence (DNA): TGTGCCAGCAGCCCCTACGGCGGAACAGGGGGCGTCACTGAAGCTTTCTTT. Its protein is CASSPYGGTGGVTEAFF.

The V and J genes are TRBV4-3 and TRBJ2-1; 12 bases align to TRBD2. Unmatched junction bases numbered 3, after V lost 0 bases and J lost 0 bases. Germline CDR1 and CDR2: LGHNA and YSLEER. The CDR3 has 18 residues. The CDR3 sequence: CASSQDETSGSSYNEQFF. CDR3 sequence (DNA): TGCGCCAGCAGCCAAGATGAGACTAGCGGGAGCTCCTACAATGAGCAGTTCTTC.

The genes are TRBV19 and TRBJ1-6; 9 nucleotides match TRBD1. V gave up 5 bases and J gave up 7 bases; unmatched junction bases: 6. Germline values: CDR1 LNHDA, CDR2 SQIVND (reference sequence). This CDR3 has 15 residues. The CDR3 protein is CASSSNRGPNSPLHF. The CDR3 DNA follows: TGTGCCAGTAGTTCAAACAGGGGGCCAAATTCACCCCTCCACTTT.

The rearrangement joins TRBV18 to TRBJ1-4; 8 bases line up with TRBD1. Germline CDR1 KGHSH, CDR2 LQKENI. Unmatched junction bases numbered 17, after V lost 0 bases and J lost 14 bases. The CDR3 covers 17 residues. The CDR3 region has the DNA TGTGCCAGCTCACCACCAATCCAGGGGGCTAAGACTGATTATCTGTTTTTT. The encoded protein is CASSPPIQGAKTDYLFF.

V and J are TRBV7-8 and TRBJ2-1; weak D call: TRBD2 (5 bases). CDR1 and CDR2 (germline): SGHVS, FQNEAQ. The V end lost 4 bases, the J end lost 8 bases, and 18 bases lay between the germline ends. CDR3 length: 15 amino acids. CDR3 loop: CASSSQELVGDEQFF. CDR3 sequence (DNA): TGTGCCAGCAGCTCACAAGAACTCGTCGGGGATGAGCAGTTCTTC.

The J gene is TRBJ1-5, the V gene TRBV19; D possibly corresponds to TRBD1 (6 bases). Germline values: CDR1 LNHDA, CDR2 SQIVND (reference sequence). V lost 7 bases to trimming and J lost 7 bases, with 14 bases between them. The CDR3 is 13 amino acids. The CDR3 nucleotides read TGTGCCAGTAAGGATAATCAGGGGCAGCCCCAGCATTTT. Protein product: CASKDNQGQPQHF.

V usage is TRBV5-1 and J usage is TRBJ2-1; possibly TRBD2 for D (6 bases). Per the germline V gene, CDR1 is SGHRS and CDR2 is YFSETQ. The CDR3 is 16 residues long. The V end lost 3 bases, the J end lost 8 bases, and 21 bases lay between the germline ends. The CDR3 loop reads CASSSGVGGPYDEQFF. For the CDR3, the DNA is TGCGCCAGCAGCTCGGGGGTGGGCGGACCCTATGATGAGCAGTTCTTC.

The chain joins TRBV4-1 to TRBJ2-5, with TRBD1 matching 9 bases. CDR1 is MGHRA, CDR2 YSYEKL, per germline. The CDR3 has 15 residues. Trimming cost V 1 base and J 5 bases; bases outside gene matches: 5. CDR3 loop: CASSQGTGGRETQYF. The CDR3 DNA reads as TGCGCCAGCAGCCAAGGAACAGGGGGCCGGGAGACCCAGTACTTC.

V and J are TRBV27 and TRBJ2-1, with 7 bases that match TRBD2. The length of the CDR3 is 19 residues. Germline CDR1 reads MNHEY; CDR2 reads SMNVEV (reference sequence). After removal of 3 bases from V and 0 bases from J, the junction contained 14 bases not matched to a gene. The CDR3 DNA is TGTGCCAGCAGTTTTGGGCTAGCGGTAATAACTGGCTCCTACAATGAGCAGTTCTTC. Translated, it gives CASSFGLAVITGSYNEQFF.

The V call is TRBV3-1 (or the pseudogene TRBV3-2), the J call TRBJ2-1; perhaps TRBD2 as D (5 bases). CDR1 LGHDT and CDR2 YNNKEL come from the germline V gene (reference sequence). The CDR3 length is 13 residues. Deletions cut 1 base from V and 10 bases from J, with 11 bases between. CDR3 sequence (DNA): TGTGCCAGCAGCCAAGGTGAGGGAAGGGAGCAGTTCTTC. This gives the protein CASSQGEGREQFF.

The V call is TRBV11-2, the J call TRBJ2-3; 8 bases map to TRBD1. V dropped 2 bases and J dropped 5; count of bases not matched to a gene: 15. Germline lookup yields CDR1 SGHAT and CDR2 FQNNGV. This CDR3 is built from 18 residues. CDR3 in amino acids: CASSLNGLPGTGLDTQYF. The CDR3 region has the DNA TGTGCCAGCAGCTTAAATGGCTTACCTGGGACAGGCCTAGATACGCAGTATTTT.

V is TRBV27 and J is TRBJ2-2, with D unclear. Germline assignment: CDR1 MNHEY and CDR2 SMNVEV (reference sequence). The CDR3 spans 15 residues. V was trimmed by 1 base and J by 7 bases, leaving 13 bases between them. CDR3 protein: CASSLWQDLSGELFF. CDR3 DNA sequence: TGTGCCAGCAGTTTATGGCAGGATTTGAGCGGGGAGCTGTTTTTT.